The 20 T cell receptor beta chains reported below all come from one sample, sequenced in a study of blood T cell repertoires in COVID-19. Using immunoSEQ multiplex PCR, the repertoire was profiled, and TCRdb retains in-frame clones only, with some absent. The repertoire has 150,000 or so clones, 82% of them found once; the top ten carry over 7.5%. Sequencing input: peripheral blood. Every receptor here comes from a woman in her seventies with acute or convalescent COVID-19.

The chain joins TRBV6-6 to TRBJ1-6, with 8 bases lining up with TRBD1. The V segment lost 6 bases and the J segment 7 bases; nucleotides outside the gene matches: 8. Germline values: CDR1 MNHNY, CDR2 SVGAGI (reference sequence). CDR3 length: 15 amino acids. The CDR3 nucleotides are TGTGCCAGCAGAGCCGACAGGGGAAAAAATTCACCCCTCCACTTT. Translated, it gives CASRADRGKNSPLHF.

The V gene is TRBV5-1, the J gene TRBJ2-3; D unresolved. Per the germline V gene, CDR1 is SGHRS and CDR2 is YFSETQ. CDR3 size: 13 residues. V lost 2 bases and J 2 bases, leaving 6 bases between the germline ends. Here the CDR3 DNA reads TGCGCCAGCAGCTTATCCAACACAGATACGCAGTATTTT. Amino acid sequence: CASSLSNTDTQYF.

The V call is TRBV7-9, the J call TRBJ1-6; D is uncertain. From germline, CDR1 is SEHNR and CDR2 FQNEAQ (reference sequence). The V and J ends lost 5 bases and 1 base respectively, with 12 bases between them. CDR3 length equals 16 residues. CDR3 in DNA: TGTGCCAGCAGCGATCCTCCGGGGTCCTATAATTCACCCCTCCACTTT. This translates into CASSDPPGSYNSPLHF. Drawing the rest from reference TRBV7-9 and TRBJ1-6, the complete variable domain is DTGVSQNPRHKITKRGQNVTFRCDPISEHNRLYWYRQTLGQGPEFLTYFQNEAQLEKSRLLSDRFSAERPKGSFSTLEIQRTEQGDSAMYLCASSDPPGSYNSPLHFGNGTRLTVT.

The chain has TRBV28 and TRBJ2-7; no definite D call. This CDR3 region has 14 residues. V was clipped by 2 bases and J by 1 base, with 9 bases between them. Germline V gene data show CDR1 as MDHEN and CDR2 as SYDVKM. This chain's CDR3 is CASSLPLQSYEQYF. The CDR3 DNA sequence: TGTGCCAGCAGTTTACCCCTACAGTCCTACGAGCAGTACTTC.

This clone is a singleton in its sample. The gene calls are TRBV3-1 (or the pseudogene TRBV3-2) and TRBJ1-1; the match to TRBD1 covers 8 bases. J lost 1 base, V lost 5 bases, and 12 bases had no gene match. Germline CDR1 and CDR2: LGHDT and YNNKEL (reference sequence). CDR3 length: 17 residues. CDR3 amino acids: CASSFFLGQGENTEAFF. Written as DNA, the CDR3 is TGTGCCAGCAGCTTTTTCCTTGGACAGGGCGAGAACACTGAAGCTTTCTTT.

The V and J genes are TRBV5-1 and TRBJ2-7; TRBD2 matches 8 bases. The CDR3 has 16 amino acids. Per the germline V gene, CDR1 is SGHRS and CDR2 is YFSETQ. The J segment lost 3 bases and the V segment lost 4 bases, leaving 12 bases of the junction unmatched. CDR3 loop: CASSTGLAGERYEQYF. In DNA form, the CDR3 reads TGCGCCAGCAGCACCGGACTAGCCGGGGAACGCTACGAGCAGTACTTC.

V is TRBV7-2 and J is TRBJ2-1; 11 bases match TRBD1. Per the germline V gene, CDR1 is SGHTA and CDR2 is FQGNSA. V lost 2 bases and J lost 3; bases outside the gene matches: 9. The CDR3 is 18 residues long. The CDR3 nucleotides read TGTGCCAGCAGCTTAACTGGGGCCGGGACAGGGGGCTACAATGAGCAGTTCTTC. Amino acid sequence: CASSLTGAGTGGYNEQFF.

This chain connects TRBV4-3 to TRBJ1-5; D remains unclear. This CDR3 is 13 amino acids long. Trimming shortened V by 3 bases and J by 6 bases, and 9 bases separated the two germline ends. CDR1 and CDR2 (germline): LGHNA, YSLEER. The CDR3 is CASSQRGGQPQHF. Here the CDR3 DNA reads TGCGCCAGCAGCCAGCGGGGTGGTCAGCCCCAGCATTTT.

The rearrangement links TRBV7-9 to TRBJ1-5; the match to TRBD1 covers 9 bases. The CDR3 has 14 residues. Germline trimming cut 5 bases from V and 7 bases from J; bases unmatched to any gene: 6. The germline V gene has CDR1 SEHNR and CDR2 FQNEAQ (reference sequence). The CDR3 nucleotides are TGTGCCAGCAGCCCCGGACAGGGGTTCCAGCCCCAGCATTTT. This encodes CASSPGQGFQPQHF.

The gene calls are TRBV11-2 and TRBJ1-2; 7 bases align to TRBD1. The CDR3 is 15 amino acids. J gave up 0 bases and V 5 bases, and 6 bases lay outside the gene matches. CDR1 is SGHAT and CDR2 is FQNNGV in the germline V gene. Here the CDR3 DNA reads TGTGCCAGCAGCATGTTAGGGGGCTCTAACTATGGCTACACCTTC. Protein sequence: CASSMLGGSNYGYTF.

The chain combines TRBV29-1 with TRBJ2-7; 8 bases are a match to TRBD1. Trimming cost V 4 bases and J 4 bases; bases outside gene matches: 12. In germline, CDR1 is SQVTM, CDR2 ANQGSEA. The CDR3 covers 15 residues. DNA for the CDR3: TGCAGCGTTGGGGACTCCGGGACAGGTCCATACGAGCAGTACTTC. It translates to CSVGDSGTGPYEQYF.

This clone was observed at least ten times. V is TRBV7-9 and J is TRBJ2-7; a possible D gene is TRBD1 (6 bases). Trimming cost V 4 bases and J 4 bases, with 17 bases left between them. The CDR3 length is 15 residues. In germline, CDR1 is SEHNR, CDR2 FQNEAQ (reference sequence). CDR3 nucleotide sequence: TGTGCCAGCAGCTCAGAGACGAGGCAGGGGTACGAGCAGTACTTC. This encodes CASSSETRQGYEQYF.

This chain connects TRBV5-1 to TRBJ1-1; no clear D. V gave up 3 bases and J gave up 1 base, with 7 bases separating them. Germline values: CDR1 SGHRS, CDR2 YFSETQ. The CDR3 spans 13 residues. This CDR3 reads CASSSSGNTEAFF. Written as DNA, the CDR3 is TGCGCCAGCAGCTCATCGGGGAACACTGAAGCTTTCTTT.

The chain combines TRBV29-1 with TRBJ1-3; TRBD1 matches at 7 bases. V was clipped by 5 bases and J by 4 bases; unmatched bases: 8. The germline CDR1 and CDR2 sequences are SQVTM and ANQGSEA. The CDR3 runs to 14 residues. CDR3 DNA sequence: TGCAGCGTTTCTCGACAGGGTGTAGGAAACACCATATATTTT. Translation gives CSVSRQGVGNTIYF.

The chain has TRBV7-2 and TRBJ2-1; 8 bases are a match to TRBD1. CDR3 length: 16 amino acids. CDR1 is SGHTA and CDR2 is FQGNSA in the germline V gene. The V segment lost 2 bases and the J segment 9 bases; nucleotides outside the gene matches: 12. CDR3 in amino acids: CASSLNGRGHSGEQFF. The CDR3 coding sequence is TGTGCCAGCAGCTTAAACGGCAGGGGGCATTCGGGTGAGCAGTTCTTC.

V usage is TRBV6-2 or TRBV6-3 and J usage is TRBJ2-7; D gene uncertain. Germline lookup yields CDR1 MNHEY and CDR2 SVGEGT. V dropped 5 bases and J dropped 5 bases, with 10 bases sitting between them. This CDR3 has 12 amino acids. The CDR3 region is CASSHTPNEQYF. The CDR3 DNA is TGTGCCAGCAGTCACACCCCCAACGAGCAGTACTTC.

This chain connects TRBV29-1 to TRBJ2-1; D perhaps matches TRBD2 (5 bases). Trimming pared 7 bases from V and 2 bases from J, leaving 12 bases between. The CDR3 is 13 amino acids. Germline V gene data show CDR1 as SQVTM and CDR2 as ANQGSEA. The CDR3 is CSEKADTYNEQFF. The CDR3, as DNA: TGCAGCGAGAAAGCGGATACCTACAATGAGCAGTTCTTC.

This chain connects TRBV30 to TRBJ1-2; 9 bases are shared with TRBD1. CDR3 size: 14 residues. The V gene end was trimmed by 3 bases and the J gene end by 8 bases; junction bases not matched to a gene: 10. Germline loops: CDR1 GTSNPN, CDR2 SVGIG (reference sequence). CDR3 in amino acids: CAWSRDREQPGYTF. As DNA, the CDR3 is TGTGCCTGGAGCCGGGACAGGGAACAACCGGGCTACACCTTC. The full variable domain, with the rest looked up from reference TRBV30 and TRBJ1-2, is SQTIHQWPATLVQPVGSPLSLECTVEGTSNPNLYWYRQAAGRGLQLLFYSVGIGQISSEVPQNLSASRPQDRQFILSSKKLLLSDSGFYLCAWSRDREQPGYTFGSGTRLTVV.

In DNA form, the CDR3 reads TGCGCCAGCAGCTCGGGTGTAGGGGAGGGCATGAACACTGAAGCTTTCTTT. It specifies CASSSGVGEGMNTEAFF. The chain employs TRBV5-1 and TRBJ1-1; TRBD1 might be the D (5 bases). The CDR3 sequence is 17 residues long. Germline values: CDR1 SGHRS, CDR2 YFSETQ. V was pared by 3 bases and J by 0 bases, with 18 bases between.

This clone has just one count. The gene calls are TRBV6-4 and TRBJ2-7, with 8 bases fitting TRBD2. The CDR3 extends over 16 amino acids. Per the germline V gene, CDR1 is MRHNA and CDR2 is SNTAGT. Losses at the gene ends were 6 bases for V and 0 bases for J; bases not matched to a gene: 10. Here the CDR3 reads CASSPPKRESSYEQYF. The CDR3 bases are TGTGCCAGCAGCCCCCCGAAGCGGGAGAGCTCCTACGAGCAGTACTTC.